This T cell receptor beta chain was found in a study of PD-1 blockade in classical Hodgkin lymphoma. Background on the study: Patients were infused with nivolumab 3 mg/kg every 2 weeks.

In the case of this clone: The antigen is not known.

No patient escaped relapse after autologous stem cell transplantation, and brentuximab vedotin exposure varied. Assay used: immunoSEQ multiplex PCR; TCRdb lists only in-frame clones, some missing. The sample has 70,000 or so clones, around 75% seen once; the top ten hold roughly 9.1%. This CDR3 has 14 amino acids. The V segment lost 7 bases and the J segment 7 bases; nucleotides outside the gene matches: 13. Germline V gene data show CDR1 as SGDLS and CDR2 as YYNGEE. Study-wide points: Individuals initiating nivolumab under 1 year after ASCT were excluded. By C4D1, diversity of CD4+ TCRs had risen significantly, whereas that of CD8+ TCRs had not. When set against healthy donors, newly diagnosed patients were reported to show lower baseline TCR diversity.

The chain employs TRBV9 and TRBJ2-5; 7 positions match TRBD2. The source material was peripheral blood mononuclear cells (PBMCs), sampled before the second cycle of nivolumab. The source is a human donor with classical Hodgkin lymphoma. In nucleotides, the CDR3 is TGTGCCAGCTCCCAGGGACTACCCGGCGGGACCCAGTACTTC. Residues: CASSQGLPGGTQYF.